These T cell receptor beta chains were read from a single sample in a study of blood T cell repertoires in COVID-19. The table came from immunoSEQ multiplex PCR; TCRdb's copy has only in-frame clones and leaves some out. The table lists 44,000 or so clones, 83% of them singletons. Sequences were obtained from peripheral blood. The source of these receptors is an older man in a cohort sampled during active COVID-19. The CDR3 runs from the conserved cysteine through the conserved F or W. D genes are given only for firm matches.

v_gene	j_gene	d_gene	CDR3nt	CDR3aa
TRBV11-2	TRBJ2-1	NA	TGTGCCAGCAGCACCAGACAGAGCTCCTACAATGAGCAGTTCTTC	CASSTRQSSYNEQFF
TRBV5-1	TRBJ1-1	NA	TGCGCCAGCAGCCCGGGAGGCACTGAAGCTTTCTTT	CASSPGGTEAFF
TRBV28	TRBJ1-5	NA	TGTGCCAGCAGTTTAGCGGGGCCGCTTGGTCAGCCCCAGCATTTT	CASSLAGPLGQPQHF
TRBV11-3	TRBJ2-7	TRBD1	TGTGCCAGCAGTAGAAAAGACAGGGTGGTGTACGAGCAGTACTTC	CASSRKDRVVYEQYF
TRBV9	TRBJ2-1	NA	TGTGCCAGCAGCCCCGGAGGGGCGGGCGAGAACAATGAGCAGTTCTTC	CASSPGGAGENNEQFF
TRBV28	TRBJ2-1	NA	TGTGCCAGCAGTACGGCCTACAATGAGCAGTTCTTC	CASSTAYNEQFF
TRBV9	TRBJ1-3	NA	TGTGCCAGCACCCCAGGTGACCTGGGAAACACCATATATTTT	CASTPGDLGNTIYF
TRBV5-1	TRBJ1-1	TRBD1	TGCGCCAGCAGCTTTAACAGGGGGGATGAGGGAACTGAAGCTTTCTTT	CASSFNRGDEGTEAFF
TRBV11-2	TRBJ2-2	TRBD2	TGTGCCAGCAGAACAGGACTAGCGGGCTTCGGGGAGCTGTTTTTT	CASRTGLAGFGELFF
TRBV7-2	TRBJ2-2	TRBD2	TGTGCCAGCAGCTCTCAATACGGGAGGTCCGGGGAGCTGTTTTTT	CASSSQYGRSGELFF
TRBV27	TRBJ2-2	TRBD2	TGTGCCAGCAGTTTATCCTCGCGGGGGGGCCGTAACACCGGGGAGCTGTTTTTT	CASSLSSRGGRNTGELFF
TRBV11-2	TRBJ2-7	TRBD2	TGTGCCAGCAGCTGGTCGACTAGCGGGTACGAGCAGTACTTC	CASSWSTSGYEQYF